The clone carrying this T cell receptor (beta chain) was recorded a few times. Its cognate antigen is unknown. In germline, CDR1 is SQVTM, CDR2 ANQGSEA. Unmatched junction bases numbered 12, after V lost 5 bases and J lost 8 bases. This CDR3 region has 15 residues. The sample comes from a study of T-cell memory formation after mild COVID-19. As for the study in general: TCR clusters were largely donor specific. Overall study findings and caveats: SARS-CoV-2 specificity was not confirmed for second-wave clones peaking on day 37.

A single record per CDR3 protein comes from TCRdb applying MiXCR to the 5' RACE reads. The table includes some 600,000 distinct CDR3 sequences, roughly 17% detected once. The clonotype comes from an adult woman who had mild COVID-19 (a few samples of this study predate the infection). Cell type and time point are not known. The sequenced sample was PBMCs or a T cell subset sorted from them (not recorded which). The chain combines TRBV29-1 with TRBJ2-1, with TRBD1 identical over 10 bases. DNA of the CDR3: TGCAGCGTTCCCGACCTTCCGACAGGGGGCCATGAGCAGTTCTTC. This sequence encodes CSVPDLPTGGHEQFF.